Presented here are 23 T cell receptor beta chains from one specimen sequenced in a study of T cell responses to AZD1222 COVID-19 vaccine. Produced via immunoSEQ multiplex PCR; TCRdb's table is partial and in-frame only. The sample carries more than 35,000 clones, nearly 85% recorded once. Source: peripheral blood, taken on day 0 of AZD1222 vaccination. These TCRs come from an adult in good health.

The gene calls are TRBV2 and TRBJ1-4, with no clear D. V lost 7 bases and J 0 bases, leaving 9 bases between the germline ends. The germline V gene encodes CDR1 SNHLY and CDR2 FYNNEI. This CDR3 is 14 amino acids long. The CDR3 sequence: CASTRLTTNEKLFF. The CDR3 DNA reads as TGTGCCAGCACTCGACTTACAACTAATGAAAAACTGTTTTTT.

This sequence joins TRBV4-2 and TRBJ1-4, with 8 bases matching TRBD1. J lost 5 bases, V lost 1 base, and 0 bases had no gene match. Germline V gene sequence: CDR1 LGHNA, CDR2 YNFKEQ. CDR3 length: 14 residues. The CDR3 region is CASSQGTGNEKLFF. CDR3 bases: TGTGCCAGCAGCCAAGGGACAGGGAATGAAAAACTGTTTTTT.

This chain connects TRBV7-9 to TRBJ2-7; D gene ambiguous. CDR3 length: 12 amino acids. From germline, CDR1 is SEHNR and CDR2 FQNEAQ (reference sequence). With 5 bases removed from V and 7 bases from J, the gap between germline ends came to 12 bases. CDR3 in DNA: TGTGCCAGCAGCCCTCTTCTGGGGGAGCAGTACTTC. It yields the protein CASSPLLGEQYF.

V is TRBV28 and J is TRBJ2-1; D is unresolved. CDR1 is MDHEN, CDR2 SYDVKM, per germline. The V and J ends lost 3 bases and 8 bases respectively, with 11 bases between them. This CDR3 has 13 amino acids. CDR3 DNA sequence: TGTGCCAGCAGTTTTATGGAGCGCCATGAGCAGTTCTTC. This codes for CASSFMERHEQFF.

The rearrangement uses TRBV4-1 and TRBJ1-1; tentative D call: TRBD1 (6 bases). Germline V gives CDR1 MGHRA, CDR2 YSYEKL. The CDR3 consists of 13 residues. Trimming left V 4 bases short and J 5 bases short, with 11 bases between. CDR3 region: CASSRDRSTEAFF. The CDR3 region has the DNA TGCGCCAGCAGCCGAGACAGGTCGACTGAAGCTTTCTTT.

The chain combines TRBV3-1 (or the pseudogene TRBV3-2) with TRBJ2-2, with D unclear. This CDR3 region has 12 residues. Germline CDR1 reads LGHDT; CDR2 reads YNNKEL (reference sequence). Trimming stripped 6 bases from V and 6 bases from J, with 8 bases between. The CDR3 DNA reads TGTGCCAGCAGTTTAACACCCGGGGAGCTGTTTTTT. It translates to CASSLTPGELFF.

The chain links TRBV19 to TRBJ2-1; 8 nucleotides match TRBD2. The CDR3 covers 15 residues. V lost 9 bases and J lost 9; bases outside the gene matches: 16. In germline, CDR1 is LNHDA, CDR2 SQIVND (reference sequence). This CDR3 is CASGQVAGKRGEQFF. For the CDR3, the DNA is TGTGCCAGCGGCCAGGTAGCGGGAAAGCGAGGTGAGCAGTTCTTC.

In nucleotides, the CDR3 is TGTGCCAGCAGCGTAAGTCCCGGGACTAAGTACGGGTGGAGCTCCTACAATGAGCAGTTCTTC. It encodes CASSVSPGTKYGWSSYNEQFF. The J gene is TRBJ2-1, the V gene TRBV9; 7 bases are a match to TRBD2. Trimming at V came to 1 base and at J to 0 bases, leaving 19 bases not matched to a gene. The germline V gene has CDR1 SGDLS and CDR2 YYNGEE. CDR3 size: 21 residues.

The chain couples TRBV29-1 to TRBJ2-7, with a tentative D call TRBD1 (6 bases). The V end was cut by 6 bases, the J end by 6 bases, with 18 bases between. CDR3 size: 13 residues. Germline lookup yields CDR1 SQVTM and CDR2 ANQGSEA. The CDR3 reads CSVERGLPGEQYF. Here the CDR3 DNA reads TGCAGCGTCGAAAGGGGGTTGCCTGGCGAGCAGTACTTC.

This clone appeared a few times. The gene calls are TRBV14 and TRBJ2-5, with D perhaps matching TRBD1 (6 bases). The germline V gene has CDR1 SGHDN and CDR2 FVKESK. The CDR3 consists of 16 residues. Trimming removed 4 bases from V and 0 bases from J, with 15 bases in between. The CDR3 sequence is CASSLGGQWYQETQYF. CDR3 DNA: TGTGCCAGCAGCCTAGGGGGACAATGGTACCAAGAGACCCAGTACTTC.

This clone was detected a few times. Other DNA sequences in this sample translate to the same CDR3. V and J are TRBV30 and TRBJ1-3; no definite D call. Looked up from germline, CDR1 is GTSNPN and CDR2 is SVGIG (reference sequence). The CDR3 is made up of 11 amino acids. Trimming took 2 bases from V and 4 from J, leaving 3 bases between them. The CDR3 DNA is TGTGCCTGGAGTCCAGGAAACACCATATATTTT. It encodes CAWSPGNTIYF.

This rearrangement joins TRBV6-5 to TRBJ1-2; TRBD1 agrees at 10 bases. This CDR3 comprises 14 residues. V lost 2 bases and J lost 5; bases outside the gene matches: 2. Germline CDR1 and CDR2: MNHEY and SVGAGI. The CDR3 DNA is TGTGCCAGCAGTTACAGGGGACAGGGGTATGGCTACACCTTC. As protein: CASSYRGQGYGYTF.

V and J are TRBV10-2 and TRBJ2-6; D gene ambiguous. The length of the CDR3 is 16 residues. With 2 bases removed from V and 0 bases from J, the gap between germline ends came to 8 bases. Germline-derived CDR1 and CDR2 are WSHSY and SAAADI. The CDR3 DNA follows: TGCGCCAGCAGTGAGGTGGGCTCCTCTGGGGCCAACGTCCTGACTTTC. Its translation is CASSEVGSSGANVLTF.

The V call is TRBV6-5, the J call TRBJ1-4; TRBD1 agrees at 9 bases. The germline V gene encodes CDR1 MNHEY and CDR2 SVGAGI. The CDR3 sequence is 15 residues long. J gave up 0 bases and V 6 bases, and 2 bases lay outside the gene matches. This chain's CDR3 is CASRGQGSTNEKLFF. In DNA, the CDR3 is TGTGCCAGCAGGGGACAGGGATCAACTAATGAAAAACTGTTTTTT.

This clone appeared a few times. The J gene is TRBJ2-7, the V gene TRBV4-1, with D perhaps TRBD1 (5 bases). The CDR3 is made up of 15 amino acids. Trimming left V 0 bases short and J 7 bases short, with 16 bases between. Germline-derived CDR1 and CDR2 are MGHRA and YSYEKL. The CDR3 sequence: CASSQEVVRPGEQYF. CDR3 nucleotides: TGCGCCAGCAGCCAAGAGGTTGTCCGCCCAGGGGAGCAGTACTTC.

The chain uses TRBV9 and TRBJ2-1, with a possible D match to TRBD1 (5 bases). V lost 3 bases, J lost 1 base, and 11 bases lay in between. The CDR3 has 15 residues. Germline V gives CDR1 SGDLS, CDR2 YYNGEE. The CDR3: CASSDGRVSYNEQFF. The CDR3 nucleotides read TGTGCCAGCAGCGACGGCAGGGTTTCCTACAATGAGCAGTTCTTC.

V and J are TRBV11-3 and TRBJ2-2; D may match TRBD1 or TRBD2 (5 bases each). The CDR3 length is 17 residues. CDR1 and CDR2 from the germline V gene are SGHNT and YENEEA. The germline V and J ends were trimmed by 5 bases and 0 bases, with 16 bases remaining between them. CDR3 DNA sequence: TGTGCCAGCAGCCGAGGGGCTGCCCACGCGAACACCGGGGAGCTGTTTTTT. Its protein product is CASSRGAAHANTGELFF.

V is TRBV18 and J is TRBJ2-7, with D unclear. The germline V gene encodes CDR1 KGHSH and CDR2 LQKENI. Between the trimmed V and J ends, which lost 3 bases and 3 bases, there was a span of 15 bases. The CDR3 extends over 15 amino acids. This chain's CDR3 is CASSPKSSMSYEQYF. In DNA, the CDR3 is TGTGCCAGCTCACCGAAATCGTCAATGAGCTACGAGCAGTACTTC.

The gene calls are TRBV5-1 and TRBJ1-2; the D is unclear. Per the germline V gene, CDR1 is SGHRS and CDR2 is YFSETQ. This CDR3 is 13 amino acids long. V gave up 4 bases and J gave up 8 bases, with 15 bases separating them. The CDR3 here is CASSQDGSFGYTF. In nucleotides, the CDR3 is TGCGCCAGCAGCCAAGACGGGTCCTTCGGCTACACCTTC. Filled out from reference TRBV5-1 and TRBJ1-2, the complete variable domain reads KAGVTQTPRYLIKTRGQQVTLSCSPISGHRSVSWYQQTPGQGLQFLFEYFSETQRNKGNFPGRFSGRQFSNSRSEMNVSTLELGDSALYLCASSQDGSFGYTFGSGTRLTVV.

The chain is built from TRBV7-8 and TRBJ2-5; D is uncertain. The germline V gene encodes CDR1 SGHVS and CDR2 FQNEAQ. The CDR3 has 14 amino acids. Trimming took off 2 bases at V and 5 bases at J, with 12 bases between the two ends. DNA of the CDR3: TGTGCCAGCAGCTTAACGGCCGCACGGGAGACCCAGTACTTC. Residues: CASSLTAARETQYF.

This clone is deemed medium-sized. The chain combines TRBV6-1 with TRBJ2-1, with 9 bases that match TRBD2. J gave up 7 bases and V 3 bases, and 7 bases lay outside the gene matches. The CDR3 totals 15 residues. Per the germline V gene, CDR1 is MNHNS and CDR2 is SASEGT. The CDR3 region is CASSEYASGTNEQFF. The CDR3 DNA reads TGTGCCAGCAGTGAGTACGCTAGCGGGACGAATGAGCAGTTCTTC.

A remark on this clone: The junction and the germline gene differ at one end; a read error may be behind it. This sequence joins TRBV7-2 and TRBJ2-7; D may be TRBD2 (5 bases). There are 12 residues in the CDR3. Germline lookup yields CDR1 SGHTA and CDR2 FQGNSA. DNA for the CDR3: TGTGCCAGCAGTTTAGACTATTACGAGCAGTACTTC. It yields the protein CASSLDYYEQYF. Looking up the rest from reference TRBV7-2 and TRBJ2-7 gives the full variable domain: GAGVSQSPSNKVTEKGKDVELRCDPISGHTALYWYRQSLGQGLEFLIYFQGNSAPDKSGLPSDRFSAERTGGSVSTLTIQRTQQEDSAVYLCASSLDYYEQYFGPGTRLTVT.

As concerns this clone: At one end, the junction sequence differs from germline, possibly due to a read error. The chain recombines TRBV10-3 with TRBJ2-2; D remains ambiguous. Germline CDR1 and CDR2: ENHRY and SYGVKD. This CDR3 region has 12 residues. The CDR3 is CAIGLNPGELFF. The DNA for the CDR3 is TGTGCCATCGGGTTGAACCCCGGGGAGCTGTTTTTT.